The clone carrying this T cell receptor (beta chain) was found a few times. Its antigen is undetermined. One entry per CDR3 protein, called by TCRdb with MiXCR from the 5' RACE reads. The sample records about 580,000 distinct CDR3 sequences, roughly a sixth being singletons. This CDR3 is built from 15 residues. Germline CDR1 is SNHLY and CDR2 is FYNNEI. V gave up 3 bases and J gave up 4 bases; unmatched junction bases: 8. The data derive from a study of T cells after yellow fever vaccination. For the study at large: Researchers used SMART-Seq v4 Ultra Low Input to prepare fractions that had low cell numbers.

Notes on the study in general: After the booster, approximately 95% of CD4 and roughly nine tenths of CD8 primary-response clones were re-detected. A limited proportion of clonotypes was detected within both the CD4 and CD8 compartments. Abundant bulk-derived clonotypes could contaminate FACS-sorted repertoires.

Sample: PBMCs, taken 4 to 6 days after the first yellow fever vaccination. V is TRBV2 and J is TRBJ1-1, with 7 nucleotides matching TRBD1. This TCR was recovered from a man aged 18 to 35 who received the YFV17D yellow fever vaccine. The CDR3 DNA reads TGTGCCAGCAGTGAGGACCCCACAGGGGCCACTGAAGCTTTCTTT. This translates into CASSEDPTGATEAFF.